The 17 T cell receptor beta chains given below trace back to one sample, sequenced in a study of blood T cell repertoires in COVID-19. The data were produced by immunoSEQ multiplex PCR, yet TCRdb's version contains in-frame clones alone and is incomplete. The data show 200,000 to 250,000 clones, about four fifths seen once. The material sequenced was peripheral blood. These receptors originate from a woman aged 45 to 65 with active or convalescent COVID-19.

V usage is TRBV5-6 and J usage is TRBJ1-6; TRBD1 matches 9 bases. CDR3 length equals 15 residues. The V segment lost 0 bases and the J segment 9 bases; nucleotides outside the gene matches: 4. CDR1 is SGHDT and CDR2 is YYEEEE in the germline V gene. CDR3 coding DNA: TGTGCCAGCAGCTTGGAAGGGACAGGGATTTCACCCCTCCACTTT. Its protein is CASSLEGTGISPLHF. Looking up the rest from reference TRBV5-6 and TRBJ1-6 gives the full variable domain: DAGVTQSPTHLIKTRGQQVTLRCSPKSGHDTVSWYQQALGQGPQFIFQYYEEEERQRGNFPDRFSGHQFPNYSSELNVNALLLGDSALYLCASSLEGTGISPLHFGNGTRLTVT.

J is TRBJ2-7 and V is TRBV28; the D gene is possibly TRBD2 (5 bases). Germline V CDR1 and CDR2: MDHEN, SYDVKM. V was clipped by 4 bases and J by 4 bases, with 14 bases between them. The CDR3 is made up of 14 amino acids. The CDR3: CASSSIEGMYEQYF. The CDR3 nucleotides are TGTGCCAGCAGTTCTATTGAGGGAATGTACGAGCAGTACTTC. The full variable domain, with the rest looked up from reference TRBV28 and TRBJ2-7, is DVKVTQSSRYLVKRTGEKVFLECVQDMDHENMFWYRQDPGLGLRLIYFSYDVKMKEKGDIPEGYSVSREKKERFSLILESASTNQTSMYLCASSSIEGMYEQYFGPGTRLTVT.

This chain uses TRBV5-1 with TRBJ2-5; D is perhaps TRBD2 (5 bases). The CDR3 spans 15 residues. CDR1 SGHRS and CDR2 YFSETQ come from the germline V gene. Trimming stripped 4 bases from V and 4 bases from J, with 17 bases between. CDR3 loop: CASSQRTGTRETQYF. The DNA of the CDR3 is TGCGCCAGCAGCCAGCGGACGGGCACCAGAGAGACCCAGTACTTC.

The chain has TRBV28 and TRBJ1-6; D ambiguous. Germline V gene data show CDR1 as MDHEN and CDR2 as SYDVKM. CDR3 length equals 12 residues. Trimming took 6 bases from V and 7 from J, leaving 7 bases between them. The CDR3 sequence is CASRNSNSPLHF. Here the CDR3 DNA reads TGTGCCAGCAGAAACAGCAATTCACCCCTCCACTTT.

The chain employs TRBV6-1 and TRBJ2-7; a possible D gene is TRBD2 (5 bases). The V gene's germline CDR1 is MNHNS and CDR2 SASEGT. The CDR3 runs to 14 residues. The germline V and J ends were trimmed by 2 bases and 3 bases, with 11 bases remaining between them. As DNA, the CDR3 is TGTGCCAGCAGTGAAACTCCCGGGGACTACGAGCAGTACTTC. It is translated as CASSETPGDYEQYF.

Turning to this clone: Mismatch with germline at one junction end may stem from a read error. The chain combines TRBV6-1 with TRBJ1-1; a weak D match, TRBD1 (6 bases). This CDR3 contains 16 residues. Germline V CDR1 and CDR2: MNHNS, SASEGT. CDR3 protein: CASREERTALNTEAFF. The CDR3 DNA reads TGTGCCAGCAGGGAAGAAAGGACAGCACTTAACACTGAAGCTTTCTTT.

The chain joins TRBV28 to TRBJ1-2; tentative D call: TRBD1 (6 bases). V lost 5 bases to trimming and J lost 7 bases, with 17 bases between them. CDR1 and CDR2 from the germline V gene are MDHEN and SYDVKM. The CDR3 totals 14 residues. CDR3 region: CASSPGTKHGGYTF. CDR3 DNA: TGTGCCAGCAGTCCCGGGACAAAGCACGGTGGCTACACCTTC.

This clone showed up just once. The chain carries TRBV6-1 and TRBJ2-7; tentatively, D is TRBD1 (6 bases). The CDR3 has 17 amino acids. The V and J ends lost 1 base and 4 bases respectively, with 20 bases between them. Germline values: CDR1 MNHNS, CDR2 SASEGT. The CDR3 spells CASSEGGWFGDNYEQYV. Written as DNA, the CDR3 is TGTGCCAGCAGTGAAGGTGGATGGTTTGGGGACAATTACGAGCAGTACGTC.

The chain joins TRBV7-9 to TRBJ1-2, with TRBD1 matching over 7 bases. The V gene's germline CDR1 is SEHNR and CDR2 FQNEAQ (reference sequence). The CDR3 consists of 14 residues. The trim removed 4 bases at V and 8 bases at J, leaving 10 bases unmatched. The CDR3 DNA follows: TGTGCCAGCAGCTCGAGACAGGGCCCCAGCGGCTACACCTTC. It yields the protein CASSSRQGPSGYTF.

Only one count was recorded for this clone. CDR3 in DNA: TGTGCCAGCAGCTTAGTAACTGTGGTCGGTTTCTACAATGAGCAGTTCTTC. Protein sequence: CASSLVTVVGFYNEQFF. This chain links TRBV11-2 with TRBJ2-1; no firm D call. Trimming took off 1 base at V and 3 bases at J, with 16 bases between the two ends. Germline V gives CDR1 SGHAT, CDR2 FQNNGV. The CDR3 sequence is 17 residues long. The full variable domain, its missing parts supplied by reference TRBV11-2 and TRBJ2-1, is EAGVAQSPRYKIIEKRQSVAFWCNPISGHATLYWYQQILGQGPKLLIQFQNNGVVDDSQLPKDRFSAERLKGVDSTLKIQPAKLEDSAVYLCASSLVTVVGFYNEQFFGPGTRLTVL.

The chain uses TRBV28 and TRBJ1-1; possible D gene TRBD1, 6 bases. With 3 bases removed from V and 6 bases from J, the gap between germline ends came to 14 bases. The CDR3 totals 14 residues. Germline V gives CDR1 MDHEN, CDR2 SYDVKM. The CDR3 reads CASSLGQGLSEAFF. The CDR3 bases are TGTGCCAGCAGTTTGGGGCAGGGGCTTTCTGAAGCTTTCTTT.

The V gene is TRBV11-3, the J gene TRBJ2-3; D gene unclear. Trimming stripped 1 base from V and 10 bases from J, with 21 bases between. Germline assignment: CDR1 SGHNT and CDR2 YENEEA. This CDR3 region has 16 residues. The CDR3 DNA is TGTGCCAGCAGCTTAGGTCGTGACTCGCACGCCGCGGCGCAGTATTTT. This sequence encodes CASSLGRDSHAAAQYF.

The genes are TRBV19 and TRBJ2-1; tentative D call: TRBD2 (7 bases). V shed 9 bases and J shed 5 bases, with 26 bases lying between them. The CDR3 runs to 17 residues. Germline V gives CDR1 LNHDA, CDR2 SQIVND (reference sequence). The CDR3 nucleotides are TGTGCCAGCCGGGCGGGGGCTGCCCCCCTCACAGACAATGAGCAGTTCTTC. It encodes CASRAGAAPLTDNEQFF.

Only a few counts were recorded for this clone. The V and J genes are TRBV28 and TRBJ1-2; 10 positions match TRBD1. This CDR3 region has 15 residues. In germline, CDR1 is MDHEN, CDR2 SYDVKM. Losses at the gene ends were 6 bases for V and 3 bases for J; bases not matched to a gene: 7. The CDR3 DNA is TGTGCCAGCAGAACCGGGACAGGGGTCGACTATGGCTACACCTTC. Protein sequence: CASRTGTGVDYGYTF.

This chain connects TRBV24-1 to TRBJ2-3; a possible D gene is TRBD2 (6 bases). The CDR3 runs to 17 residues. Trimming cost V 4 bases and J 2 bases, with 18 bases left between them. Germline CDR1 reads KGHDR; CDR2 reads SFDVKD. This CDR3 reads CATSDPGAGQHTDTQYF. The CDR3 DNA sequence: TGTGCCACCAGTGACCCTGGAGCGGGTCAACACACAGATACGCAGTATTTT.

This chain links TRBV7-3 with TRBJ2-1, with TRBD1 matching over 7 bases. V lost 3 bases, J lost 7 bases, and 9 bases stayed unmatched. In germline, CDR1 is SGHTA, CDR2 FQGTGA. CDR3 length: 15 amino acids. The CDR3 bases are TGTGCCAGCAGCTTGACAGGGTTTAGGTTGAATGAGCAGTTCTTC. Amino acids: CASSLTGFRLNEQFF. The full variable domain, its missing parts supplied by reference TRBV7-3 and TRBJ2-1, is GAGVSQTPSNKVTEKGKYVELRCDPISGHTALYWYRQSLGQGPEFLIYFQGTGAADDSGLPNDRFFAVRPEGSVSTLKIQRTERGDSAVYLCASSLTGFRLNEQFFGPGTRLTVL.

The V call is TRBV6-1, the J call TRBJ1-3, with 7 bases fitting TRBD1. The J segment lost 0 bases and the V segment lost 3 bases, leaving 11 bases of the junction unmatched. The V gene's germline CDR1 is MNHNS and CDR2 SASEGT. CDR3 length: 18 residues. CDR3 protein: CASSDRTGRLLSGNTIYF. As DNA, the CDR3 is TGTGCCAGCAGTGATCGGACAGGTCGCCTCCTCTCTGGAAACACCATATATTTT.